Listed here are 31 T cell receptor beta chains from one sample, sequenced in a study of cytomegalovirus exposure and HLA in healthy donors. Vbeta (60) and Jbeta (13) primers were used in the PCR. Sequenced by immunoSEQ multiplex PCR; TCRdb stores in-frame clones only, minus some. In the table there are 200,000 or so clones, roughly four fifths of which are singletons. The sample consisted of PBMCs. The receptors stem from a woman younger than 35 in good health and CMV-seropositive.

This chain connects TRBV5-1 to TRBJ2-6, with 7 bases matching TRBD2. Germline V gene sequence: CDR1 SGHRS, CDR2 YFSETQ. J was trimmed by 2 bases and V by 3 bases; bases with no gene match: 5. The CDR3 runs 16 residues. Here the CDR3 DNA reads TGCGCCAGCAGCTACCGGGGAGGGGCTGGGGCCAACGTCCTGACTTTC. Protein sequence: CASSYRGGAGANVLTF.

The chain is built from TRBV6-1 and TRBJ1-2; TRBD1 might be the D (5 bases). The CDR3 has 14 residues. Trimming removed 7 bases from V and 4 bases from J, with 16 bases in between. CDR1 is MNHNS, CDR2 SASEGT, per germline. The CDR3: CASNPGAEGYGYTF. The CDR3 region has the DNA TGTGCCAGCAACCCCGGGGCGGAGGGCTATGGCTACACCTTC.

The chain recombines TRBV29-1 with TRBJ2-7, with a weak D call TRBD2 (6 bases). CDR1 and CDR2 (germline): SQVTM, ANQGSEA. This CDR3 has 13 residues. The V gene lost 4 bases and the J gene lost 3 bases, with 13 bases spanning the gap. In DNA, the CDR3 is TGCAGCGTTGCCTCCGGGGGACGCTACGAGCAGTACTTC. It yields the protein CSVASGGRYEQYF.

As DNA, the CDR3 is TGTGCCAGTAGTCTCGGACAGAGGACTGAAGCTTTCTTT. Translation: CASSLGQRTEAFF. The chain has TRBV19 and TRBJ1-1; D might be TRBD1 (6 bases). The germline gives CDR1 LNHDA, CDR2 SQIVND (reference sequence). Trimming pared 5 bases from V and 5 bases from J, leaving 12 bases between. The CDR3 contains 13 residues. Variable domain in full (rest from reference TRBV19 and TRBJ1-1): DGGITQSPKYLFRKEGQNVTLSCEQNLNHDAMYWYRQDPGQGLRLIYYSQIVNDFQKGDIAEGYSVSREKKESFPLTVTSAQKNPTAFYLCASSLGQRTEAFFGQGTRLTVV.

This chain links TRBV19 with TRBJ2-5; D might be TRBD2 (6 bases). Germline CDR1 and CDR2: LNHDA and SQIVND (reference sequence). CDR3 length: 14 amino acids. V lost 6 bases and J lost 7, with 18 bases in between. The CDR3 coding sequence is TGTGCCAGTAGACCCGACCCGCAGGGAGGGACCCAGTACTTC. It specifies CASRPDPQGGTQYF. The full variable domain, completed using reference TRBV19 and TRBJ2-5, is DGGITQSPKYLFRKEGQNVTLSCEQNLNHDAMYWYRQDPGQGLRLIYYSQIVNDFQKGDIAEGYSVSREKKESFPLTVTSAQKNPTAFYLCASRPDPQGGTQYFGPGTRLLVL.

This clone was detected a few times. The chain has TRBV4-2 and TRBJ2-5, with 12 bases identical to TRBD2. Germline loops: CDR1 LGHNA, CDR2 YNFKEQ. The CDR3 is 22 amino acids. After removal of 2 bases from V and 2 bases from J, the junction contained 21 bases not matched to a gene. As DNA, the CDR3 is TGTGCCAGCAGCCAAACCGCGACTAGCGGGGGACGACACCCCGCGAATCAAGAGACCCAGTACTTC. Translated: CASSQTATSGGRHPANQETQYF.

This clone came up once. This chain joins TRBV6-1 and TRBJ2-3; 7 nucleotides agree with TRBD1. The V gene's germline CDR1 is MNHNS and CDR2 SASEGT. The CDR3 has 16 residues. Trimming removed 3 bases from V and 0 bases from J; junction bases left unmatched: 6. The CDR3 spells CASSDTGDPSTDTQYF. The CDR3 nucleotides are TGTGCCAGCAGTGACACAGGGGACCCTAGCACAGATACGCAGTATTTT.

The chain is built from TRBV5-1 and TRBJ2-5; D not resolved. Trimming shortened V by 0 bases and J by 5 bases, and 8 bases separated the two germline ends. The CDR3 has 13 amino acids. CDR1 is SGHRS, CDR2 YFSETQ, per germline. The CDR3 DNA follows: TGCGCCAGCAGCTTGGGAGGTGAGGAGACCCAGTACTTC. This codes for CASSLGGEETQYF.

The chain carries TRBV7-9 and TRBJ2-5; 13 nucleotides align to TRBD2. The CDR3 is made up of 17 amino acids. From germline, CDR1 is SEHNR and CDR2 FQNEAQ (reference sequence). Trimming took 4 bases from V and 5 from J; bases not matched to a gene: 10. The CDR3: CASSSGLAGVEGETQYF. The CDR3, as DNA: TGTGCCAGCAGCTCCGGACTAGCGGGGGTGGAAGGGGAGACCCAGTACTTC.

This clone was observed a handful of times. The gene calls are TRBV6-1 and TRBJ2-3, with TRBD2 identical over 12 bases. The CDR3 sequence is 15 residues long. Trimming removed 6 bases from V and 3 bases from J; junction bases left unmatched: 4. The germline CDR1 and CDR2 sequences are MNHNS and SASEGT. This chain's CDR3 is CASSVGTSGTDTQYF. The CDR3 nucleotides read TGTGCCAGCAGCGTCGGGACTAGCGGGACAGATACGCAGTATTTT.

This chain joins TRBV5-1 and TRBJ2-7; TRBD2 aligns across 11 bases. CDR1 SGHRS and CDR2 YFSETQ come from the germline V gene. The trim removed 2 bases at V and 4 bases at J, leaving 5 bases unmatched. The length of the CDR3 is 15 residues. The CDR3 here is CASSLYSGGAYEQYF. The CDR3 nucleotides are TGCGCCAGCAGCTTATATAGCGGGGGGGCTTACGAGCAGTACTTC.

CDR3 protein: CASIDLQGASGANVLTF. The CDR3 bases are TGTGCCAGTATCGACTTACAGGGGGCGTCTGGGGCCAACGTCCTGACTTTC. V and J are TRBV19 and TRBJ2-6; 9 nucleotides agree with TRBD1. Germline assignment: CDR1 LNHDA and CDR2 SQIVND (reference sequence). With 7 bases clipped from V and 1 base from J, the junction kept 8 bases outside the gene matches. This CDR3 spans 17 amino acids.

This chain uses TRBV6-5 with TRBJ1-1, with a tentative D call TRBD1 (5 bases). Trimming pared 7 bases from V and 1 base from J, leaving 10 bases between. This CDR3 comprises 13 residues. Germline CDR1 MNHEY, CDR2 SVGAGI. The CDR3 spells CASTQGRNTEAFF. CDR3 bases: TGTGCCAGCACGCAGGGCCGGAACACTGAAGCTTTCTTT.

This clone was found a few times. V usage is TRBV9 and J usage is TRBJ2-1; TRBD1 agrees at 9 bases. The CDR3 sequence is 13 residues long. Looked up from germline, CDR1 is SGDLS and CDR2 is YYNGEE. The junction had 5 bases not matched to a gene; V was cut back by 4 bases and J by 9 bases. CDR3 loop: CASSIRDRAEQFF. The CDR3 DNA reads TGTGCCAGCAGCATCCGGGACAGGGCTGAGCAGTTCTTC.

This rearrangement joins TRBV7-9 to TRBJ2-3; D remains ambiguous. The CDR3 is 12 amino acids. CDR1 SEHNR and CDR2 FQNEAQ come from the germline V gene (reference sequence). V dropped 1 base and J dropped 5 bases, with 4 bases sitting between them. CDR3 DNA sequence: TGTGCCAGCAGCTTAGGGAGAGATACGCAGTATTTT. Translating gives CASSLGRDTQYF.

The J gene is TRBJ2-7, the V gene TRBV27, with 7 bases lining up with TRBD1. V trimming: 4 bases; J trimming: 4 bases; junction bases outside the gene matches: 7. The germline V gene has CDR1 MNHEY and CDR2 SMNVEV (reference sequence). The CDR3 consists of 14 residues. The CDR3 nucleotides read TGTGCCAGCAGTTACCGGGACAGACTATACGAGCAGTACTTC. It specifies CASSYRDRLYEQYF.

V and J are TRBV6-4 and TRBJ2-1; 11 nucleotides line up with TRBD2. With V trimmed by 5 bases and J by 6 bases, 6 bases remained unmatched. There are 15 residues in the CDR3. CDR1 MRHNA and CDR2 SNTAGT come from the germline V gene. The CDR3: CASSRLAGSFNEQFF. The CDR3 DNA reads TGTGCCAGCAGTCGACTAGCGGGGTCTTTCAATGAGCAGTTCTTC.

This sequence joins TRBV7-2 and TRBJ2-1, with D maybe TRBD1 (6 bases). The V end was cut by 1 base, the J end by 3 bases, with 16 bases between. Germline V gene sequence: CDR1 SGHTA, CDR2 FQGNSA. The CDR3 sequence is 17 residues long. The CDR3 bases are TGTGCCAGCAGCTTAGTTGCTGGGCAGGGGAGCTACAATGAGCAGTTCTTC. It encodes CASSLVAGQGSYNEQFF.

The chain recombines TRBV11-3 with TRBJ2-5; 9 bases line up with TRBD2. The CDR3 extends over 12 amino acids. The germline V gene has CDR1 SGHNT and CDR2 YENEEA. V trimming: 9 bases; J trimming: 9 bases; junction bases outside the gene matches: 8. CDR3 protein: CASSGTSTSQYF. For the CDR3, the DNA is TGTGCCAGTTCCGGGACTAGCACATCCCAGTACTTC.

The CDR3 spells CATSKRTGDGYGYTF. DNA of the CDR3: TGTGCCACCAGCAAAAGAACAGGGGATGGCTATGGCTACACCTTC. The chain recombines TRBV15 with TRBJ1-2; 7 bases align to TRBD1. CDR1 and CDR2 (germline): LNHNV, YYDKDF (reference sequence). This CDR3 contains 15 residues. Trimming took 4 bases from V and 4 from J; bases not matched to a gene: 9.

The gene calls are TRBV18 and TRBJ1-5, with 7 bases fitting TRBD1. This CDR3 is 13 amino acids long. V trimming: 6 bases; J trimming: 4 bases; junction bases outside the gene matches: 3. CDR1 is KGHSH and CDR2 is LQKENI in the germline V gene. The CDR3: CASSRDSNQPQHF. The CDR3 DNA reads as TGTGCCAGCTCTCGGGACAGTAATCAGCCCCAGCATTTT. Using reference TRBV18 and TRBJ1-5 for the parts outside the CDR3, the full variable domain is NAGVMQNPRHLVRRRGQEARLRCSPMKGHSHVYWYRQLPEEGLKFMVYLQKENIIDESGMPKERFSAEFPKEGPSILRIQQVVRGDSAAYFCASSRDSNQPQHFGDGTRLSIL.

The CDR3 loop reads CASSQVKEGNQPQHF. The CDR3 nucleotides are TGTGCCAGCAGCCAAGTGAAAGAGGGAAATCAGCCCCAGCATTTT. The chain links TRBV4-2 to TRBJ1-5; D unclear. The CDR3 loop spans 15 amino acids. Trimming shortened V by 1 base and J by 4 bases, and 11 bases separated the two germline ends. The germline V gene has CDR1 LGHNA and CDR2 YNFKEQ.

About this clone: The sample contains more than one DNA sequence encoding this CDR3. The chain recombines TRBV5-4 with TRBJ2-5; TRBD2 agrees at 9 bases. CDR3 length equals 16 residues. The germline gives CDR1 SGHNT, CDR2 YYREEE (reference sequence). Losses at the gene ends were 0 bases for V and 2 bases for J; bases not matched to a gene: 5. The CDR3 loop reads CASSLGIAGDQETQYF. The CDR3 coding sequence is TGTGCCAGCAGCTTGGGCATAGCGGGGGATCAAGAGACCCAGTACTTC.

The CDR3: CASSLIPGNPNTEAFF. CDR3 in DNA: TGTGCCAGCAGCTTGATACCGGGAAACCCGAACACTGAAGCTTTCTTT. V gene TRBV7-9 combines with J gene TRBJ1-1; D unresolved. The CDR3 has 16 residues. V gave up 3 bases and J gave up 1 base, with 15 bases separating them. Germline V gene data show CDR1 as SEHNR and CDR2 as FQNEAQ (reference sequence).

This clone was seen a single time. The rearrangement uses TRBV7-8 and TRBJ1-2, with TRBD1 identical over 9 bases. The CDR3 runs to 15 residues. Germline V CDR1 and CDR2: SGHVS, FQNEAQ. Losses at the gene ends were 4 bases for V and 4 bases for J; bases not matched to a gene: 7. The CDR3 coding sequence is TGTGCCAGCAGCTCCACGGACAGGGGACGCTATGGCTACACCTTC. As protein: CASSSTDRGRYGYTF.

The rearrangement joins TRBV7-2 to TRBJ2-6; TRBD1 agrees at 10 bases. Germline V lookup: CDR1 SGHTA, CDR2 FQGNSA. Trimming at V came to 5 bases and at J to 2 bases, leaving 6 bases not matched to a gene. This CDR3 is built from 17 residues. CDR3 sequence: CASSVGTGVAGANVLTF. The CDR3 DNA reads as TGTGCCAGCAGCGTCGGGACAGGGGTTGCTGGGGCCAACGTCCTGACTTTC.

The rearrangement uses TRBV2 and TRBJ1-2; D gene uncertain. The CDR3 covers 10 residues. The ends were cut back, 9 bases at V and 4 bases at J, with 6 bases in the middle. Germline V CDR1 and CDR2: SNHLY, FYNNEI. The CDR3 DNA follows: TGTGCCAGTCGCGGCTATGGCTACACCTTC. Its translation is CASRGYGYTF. Full variable domain (missing parts from reference TRBV2 and TRBJ1-2): EPEVTQTPSHQVTQMGQEVILRCVPISNHLYFYWYRQILGQKVEFLVSFYNNEISEKSEIFDDQFSVERPDGSNFTLKIRSTKLEDSAMYFCASRGYGYTFGSGTRLTVV.

V and J are TRBV6-5 and TRBJ1-2, with TRBD1 identical over 8 bases. This CDR3 comprises 15 residues. Trimming removed 4 bases from V and 2 bases from J; junction bases left unmatched: 6. Germline CDR1 MNHEY, CDR2 SVGAGI. CDR3 protein: CASSSGQGANYGYTF. In DNA, the CDR3 is TGTGCCAGCAGTTCCGGGCAGGGGGCGAACTATGGCTACACCTTC.

The chain employs TRBV19 and TRBJ2-1; maybe TRBD2 (5 bases). CDR1 and CDR2 from the germline V gene are LNHDA and SQIVND (reference sequence). The CDR3 is made up of 15 amino acids. Trimming took 2 bases from V and 0 from J, leaving 8 bases between them. CDR3 protein: CASSISGDSYNEQFF. The CDR3 nucleotides read TGTGCCAGTAGTATAAGCGGCGACTCCTACAATGAGCAGTTCTTC.

The chain couples TRBV5-5 to TRBJ2-3, with D hard to call. CDR1 and CDR2 from the germline V gene are SGHKS and YYEKEE (reference sequence). CDR3 size: 13 residues. V gave up 7 bases and J gave up 2 bases, with 11 bases separating them. The CDR3 sequence: CASGYSLTDTQYF. The CDR3 bases are TGTGCCAGCGGGTACAGCCTCACAGATACGCAGTATTTT.

The chain couples TRBV5-4 to TRBJ2-7, with 9 bases matching TRBD2. Germline V gene data show CDR1 as SGHNT and CDR2 as YYREEE (reference sequence). J was trimmed by 2 bases and V by 2 bases; bases with no gene match: 2. This CDR3 comprises 14 residues. The CDR3 bases are TGTGCCAGCAGCTTCGGCGGGGGGGCCTACGAGCAGTACTTC. Its translation: CASSFGGGAYEQYF. The full variable domain, its missing parts supplied by reference TRBV5-4 and TRBJ2-7, is ETGVTQSPTHLIKTRGQQVTLRCSSQSGHNTVSWYQQALGQGPQFIFQYYREEENGRGNFPPRFSGLQFPNYSSELNVNALELDDSALYLCASSFGGGAYEQYFGPGTRLTVT.